One sample yielded the 30 T cell receptor beta chains listed below, sequenced in a study of blood T cells in healthy people across ages. PCR was performed a second time for 7 to 11 cycles using a sample-barcoded 5' primer and a J-beta primer mix. In TCRdb, the 5' RACE reads were re-called with MiXCR into one record per CDR3 protein. The table shows about 730,000 distinct CDR3 sequences, with roughly two fifths occurring only once. The specimen sequenced was blood. These TCRs come from an older woman in good health.

In its sample, this clonotype was seen a few times. J is TRBJ2-1 and V is TRBV2; 8 positions match TRBD2. Germline loops: CDR1 SNHLY, CDR2 FYNNEI. Trimming cost V 8 bases and J 4 bases; bases outside gene matches: 10. The length of the CDR3 is 15 residues. The CDR3 is CASSGLGEQYNEQFF. DNA of the CDR3: TGTGCCAGCTCGGGACTAGGCGAACAGTACAATGAGCAGTTCTTC.

This chain links TRBV7-8 with TRBJ2-3, with a tentative D call TRBD1 (6 bases). V dropped 6 bases and J dropped 1 base, with 11 bases sitting between them. Germline-derived CDR1 and CDR2 are SGHVS and FQNEAQ. The CDR3 is 14 residues long. This chain's CDR3 is CASRGRQGTDTQYF. The CDR3 DNA reads as TGTGCCAGCAGAGGAAGACAGGGCACAGATACGCAGTATTTT.

As concerns this clonotype: One end of the junction fails to match germline, which may point to a read error. The chain has TRBV28 and TRBJ2-3; tentatively, D is TRBD1 or TRBD2 (6 bases each). The CDR3 is 17 residues long. Germline CDR1 MDHEN, CDR2 SYDVKM. CDR3 DNA sequence: TGTGCCAGCAGTTCAACAATGGGGGGCCGTAGCACAGATACCCAGTATTTT. Translated: CASSSTMGGRSTDTQYF.

The table lists this clonotype with many counts. This rearrangement joins TRBV7-2 to TRBJ1-4; 7 nucleotides line up with TRBD1. V trimming: 5 bases; J trimming: 0 bases; junction bases outside the gene matches: 9. CDR1 and CDR2 (germline): SGHTA, FQGNSA. The CDR3 covers 17 residues. This chain's CDR3 is CASSIYRGEATNEKLFF. The CDR3 nucleotides are TGTGCCAGCAGCATCTACAGGGGCGAGGCAACTAATGAAAAACTGTTTTTT.

This clonotype has ten or more counts. The V call is TRBV20-1, the J call TRBJ2-3, with TRBD2 as a possible D gene (5 bases). The CDR3 covers 13 residues. Trimming stripped 3 bases from V and 7 bases from J, with 14 bases between. The V gene's germline CDR1 is DFQATT and CDR2 SNEGSKA (reference sequence). CDR3 in DNA: TGCAGTGCTAGGAGGGAGATGATAAATACGCAGTATTTT. Its protein product is CSARREMINTQYF.

The chain combines TRBV12-3 or TRBV12-4 with TRBJ2-5; 9 nucleotides agree with TRBD1. Trimming removed 5 bases from V and 10 bases from J; junction bases left unmatched: 5. The CDR3 extends over 12 amino acids. CDR3 nucleotides: TGTGCCAGCAGTCCGGGACAGGGCGGCCAGTACTTC. Protein sequence: CASSPGQGGQYF.

V and J are TRBV5-6 and TRBJ2-5; D unclear. The J call is in doubt because the DNA end fits TRBJ2-7 better. CDR1 SGHDT and CDR2 YYEEEE come from the germline V gene. CDR3 length equals 12 residues. CDR3 in DNA: TGTGCCAGTAGCCCAGACTTCACCGAGCAGTACTTC. Protein product: CASSPDFTEQYF.

The DNA for the CDR3 is TGTGCCAGCTCGGTTATACCGGGACAACTGAACACTGAAGCTTTCTTT. It specifies CASSVIPGQLNTEAFF. The V call is TRBV18, the J call TRBJ1-1, with D possibly TRBD1 on 6 matching bases. Trimming removed 6 bases from V and 0 bases from J, with 17 bases in between. CDR1 is KGHSH and CDR2 is LQKENI in the germline V gene. The CDR3 runs 16 residues.

This clonotype was detected a few times. The rearrangement links TRBV12-3 or TRBV12-4 to TRBJ1-5; tentative D call: TRBD1 (6 bases). The V and J ends lost 5 bases and 7 bases respectively, with 15 bases between them. This CDR3 has 14 amino acids. The CDR3 coding sequence is TGTGCCAGCAGTCCACAGGGTTGGGTCCAGCCCCAGCATTTT. This gives the protein CASSPQGWVQPQHF.

This clonotype occurred a few times. The chain's CDR3 is CSAPDYAGRRGAYNEQFF. In nucleotides, the CDR3 is TGCAGTGCCCCCGACTATGCGGGACGGAGGGGGGCCTACAATGAGCAGTTCTTC. This chain uses TRBV20-1 with TRBJ2-1, with D tentatively TRBD1 or TRBD2 (6 bases each). The length of the CDR3 is 18 residues. Germline V gives CDR1 DFQATT, CDR2 SNEGSKA (reference sequence). Trimming took off 6 bases at V and 2 bases at J, with 26 bases between the two ends.

This clonotype was found a few times. The DNA for the CDR3 is TGTGCCAGCAGCCAGACTAGCGGGTCTAACAATGAGCAGTTCTTC. Its protein product is CASSQTSGSNNEQFF. The chain has TRBV3-1 and TRBJ2-1, with 10 bases lining up with TRBD2. The CDR3 consists of 15 residues. Germline V gene data show CDR1 as LGHDT and CDR2 as YNNKEL (reference sequence). Trimming removed 3 bases from V and 5 bases from J; junction bases left unmatched: 4.

The CDR3 bases are TGTGCCAGCAGCGACGTTGGGACAGGCCTACGGGAGCAGTACTTC. Translation: CASSDVGTGLREQYF. V and J are TRBV5-4 and TRBJ2-4; 8 nucleotides align to TRBD1. CDR3 size: 15 residues. Trimming took 4 bases from V and 13 from J; bases not matched to a gene: 16. Per germline, CDR1 SGHNT and CDR2 YYREEE (reference sequence).

The chain is built from TRBV20-1 and TRBJ2-1; a weak D match, TRBD2 (6 bases). Per germline, CDR1 DFQATT and CDR2 SNEGSKA (reference sequence). CDR3 length: 11 amino acids. CDR3 bases: TGCAGCGCTGGGGGGTACAATGAGCAGTTCTTC. As protein: CSAGGYNEQFF.

The chain carries TRBV20-1 and TRBJ2-5; TRBD2 agrees at 9 bases. V gave up 3 bases and J gave up 11 bases; unmatched junction bases: 13. CDR1 is DFQATT and CDR2 is SNEGSKA in the germline V gene (reference sequence). The CDR3 contains 14 residues. CDR3: CSARSREGRGEQYF. CDR3 DNA: TGCAGTGCTAGGTCGCGGGAGGGCCGAGGTGAACAGTACTTC.

This clonotype was found a few times. This chain links TRBV6-5 with TRBJ1-6; possible D gene TRBD1, 6 bases. The CDR3 totals 16 residues. Germline V gene data show CDR1 as MNHEY and CDR2 as SVGAGI. V lost 2 bases and J 7 bases, leaving 15 bases between the germline ends. This chain's CDR3 is CASSYTGTLGNSPLHF. DNA of the CDR3: TGTGCCAGCAGTTACACCGGGACATTGGGGAATTCACCCCTCCACTTT.

This clonotype was found a few times. The V and J genes are TRBV4-2 and TRBJ2-5; the match to TRBD2 covers 14 bases. The CDR3 sequence is 16 residues long. V lost 4 bases to trimming and J lost 4 bases; unmatched junction nucleotides: 5. The germline gives CDR1 LGHNA, CDR2 YNFKEQ. The CDR3 loop reads CASSLQTSGRGETQYF. The CDR3 DNA sequence: TGTGCCAGCAGCCTCCAGACTAGCGGGAGGGGAGAGACCCAGTACTTC.

The table lists this clonotype with a few counts. The chain joins TRBV4-3 to TRBJ2-4; unclear D gene. This CDR3 has 16 residues. Germline assignment: CDR1 LGHNA and CDR2 YSLEER. V shed 0 bases and J shed 1 base, with 10 bases lying between them. CDR3 nucleotide sequence: TGCGCCAGCAGCCAAGAGCCCCGCGGTGCCAAAAACATTCAGTACTTC. It translates to CASSQEPRGAKNIQYF.

The gene calls are TRBV24-1 and TRBJ2-7; no definite D call. Trimming shortened V by 7 bases and J by 7 bases, and 19 bases separated the two germline ends. This CDR3 has 14 amino acids. Germline CDR1 is KGHDR and CDR2 is SFDVKD. The chain's CDR3 is CATSSPNRGNEQYF. The CDR3 region has the DNA TGTGCCACCAGCTCCCCAAATCGAGGCAATGAGCAGTACTTC.

This clonotype was picked up many times. The J gene is TRBJ2-3, the V gene TRBV7-2, with D possibly TRBD2 on 6 matching bases. CDR1 is SGHTA and CDR2 is FQGNSA in the germline V gene. This CDR3 is built from 16 residues. V dropped 1 base and J dropped 2 bases, with 13 bases sitting between them. Here the CDR3 reads CASSLVATRFTDTQYF. The CDR3 nucleotides read TGTGCCAGCAGCTTAGTAGCGACTAGATTCACAGATACGCAGTATTTT.

On this clonotype itself: One end of the junction fails to match germline, which may point to a read error. The chain combines TRBV5-1 with TRBJ2-3; 11 positions agree with TRBD2. The length of the CDR3 is 19 residues. Germline loops: CDR1 SGHRS, CDR2 YFSETQ. CDR3 coding DNA: TGCGCCGGCAGCTTGGCTGGGGGGACTAGCGGCACTAGCACAGATACGCAGTATTTT. This translates into CAGSLAGGTSGTSTDTQYF.

The chain has TRBV11-2 and TRBJ2-7; 8 bases align to TRBD2. The CDR3 spans 14 residues. The trim removed 1 base at V and 7 bases at J, leaving 6 bases unmatched. The germline gives CDR1 SGHAT, CDR2 FQNNGV. The CDR3 is CASSLAGGQNEQYF. The DNA of the CDR3 is TGTGCCAGCAGCTTAGCGGGGGGGCAGAATGAGCAGTACTTC.

Concerning this clonotype itself: Compared with germline, one end of the junction differs, possibly owing to a read error. The chain uses TRBV7-7 and TRBJ2-5; perhaps TRBD1 as D (5 bases). The end of the DNA aligns better with TRBJ2-7, so the J call may be wrong. Germline values: CDR1 SSHAT, CDR2 FNYEAQ (reference sequence). CDR3 length: 15 amino acids. CDR3 sequence: CASSLRPTEAYEQYF. In DNA form, the CDR3 reads TGTGCTAGCAGCTTACGACCGACAGAGGCCTACGAGCAGTACTTC.

This chain links TRBV20-1 with TRBJ1-2; 9 bases fit TRBD1. Germline CDR1 reads DFQATT; CDR2 reads SNEGSKA (reference sequence). The CDR3 consists of 15 residues. With 1 base clipped from V and 3 bases from J, the junction kept 6 bases outside the gene matches. CDR3 DNA: TGCAGTGCTAGAGCTGGGACAGGGACTTACTATGGCTACACCTTC. It codes for CSARAGTGTYYGYTF.

This clonotype was seen ten or more times. This rearrangement joins TRBV6-2 or TRBV6-3 to TRBJ2-1; tentative D call: TRBD2 (5 bases). Germline V gene lookup returns CDR1 MNHEY and CDR2 SVGEGT. The CDR3 spans 15 residues. Trimming removed 0 bases from V and 0 bases from J, with 6 bases in between. CDR3 sequence (DNA): TGTGCCAGCAGTTACTCGAGGGACTCCTACAATGAGCAGTTCTTC. This encodes CASSYSRDSYNEQFF.

This rearrangement joins TRBV2 to TRBJ2-7; 8 bases line up with TRBD1. The CDR3 length is 14 residues. Per the germline V gene, CDR1 is SNHLY and CDR2 is FYNNEI. Trimming removed 6 bases from V and 6 bases from J; junction bases left unmatched: 10. CDR3 nucleotides: TGTGCCAGCAGACCCGGCCGGACAGGGATCGAGCAGTACTTC. Translation gives CASRPGRTGIEQYF.

This clonotype showed up many times. This chain joins TRBV12-3 or TRBV12-4 and TRBJ2-7, with TRBD1 matching 7 bases. The length of the CDR3 is 14 residues. V dropped 2 bases and J dropped 2; count of bases not matched to a gene: 3. CDR3 sequence: CASSLWQGAYEQYF. CDR3 coding DNA: TGTGCCAGCAGTTTATGGCAGGGGGCCTACGAGCAGTACTTC.

This sequence joins TRBV20-1 and TRBJ2-2, with D possibly being TRBD1 or TRBD2 (5 bases each). This CDR3 spans 16 amino acids. Trimming cost V 1 base and J 4 bases, with 16 bases left between them. Germline V CDR1 and CDR2: DFQATT, SNEGSKA (reference sequence). The CDR3 DNA reads TGCAGTGCTAGAGGTTTTATTGGGGGTGGCACCGGGGAGCTGTTTTTT. Translating it yields CSARGFIGGGTGELFF.

CDR3 coding DNA: TGTGCCAGCAGCTTAACGGACACTAGCGGGGTCAATGAGCAGTTCTTC. This sequence encodes CASSLTDTSGVNEQFF. This chain links TRBV7-3 with TRBJ2-1; 10 nucleotides match TRBD2. Germline CDR1 is SGHTA and CDR2 is FQGTGA. The CDR3 is made up of 16 amino acids. J lost 6 bases, V lost 0 bases, and 5 bases had no gene match.

The chain uses TRBV29-1 and TRBJ1-2; D gene unclear. Germline CDR1 reads SQVTM; CDR2 reads ANQGSEA. This CDR3 comprises 11 residues. Deletions cut 3 bases from V and 8 bases from J, with 10 bases between. The CDR3 loop is CSVDKGAGYTF. Here the CDR3 DNA reads TGCAGCGTTGATAAGGGAGCCGGCTACACCTTC.

The chain joins TRBV9 to TRBJ2-7, with D unclear. Per the germline V gene, CDR1 is SGDLS and CDR2 is YYNGEE. This CDR3 has 15 residues. V gave up 0 bases and J gave up 0 bases, with 10 bases separating them. The CDR3 sequence: CASSVGLGSSYEQYF. The CDR3 DNA reads as TGTGCCAGCAGCGTAGGCCTCGGCAGCTCCTACGAGCAGTACTTC.